Each of the 19 T cell receptor beta chains below was sequenced from the same sample in a study of blood T cell repertoires in COVID-19. Assay used: immunoSEQ multiplex PCR; TCRdb lists only in-frame clones, some missing. Here the sample spans 95,000 to 150,000 clones, around 83% being singletons. Sample: peripheral blood. Receptor source: an elderly woman with COVID-19, enrolled during active disease.

The V call is TRBV12-3 or TRBV12-4, the J call TRBJ2-5, with D unresolved. The length of the CDR3 is 13 residues. The V end lost 1 base, the J end lost 5 bases, and 8 bases lay between the germline ends. In nucleotides, the CDR3 is TGTGCCAGCAGTTTAGGAATGCGGGAGACCCAGTACTTC. Protein: CASSLGMRETQYF.

The J gene is TRBJ1-2, the V gene TRBV4-3; no reliable D call. Looked up from germline, CDR1 is LGHNA and CDR2 is YSLEER. V was shortened by 0 bases and J by 1 base, with 21 bases between the two germline ends. The CDR3 loop spans 19 amino acids. CDR3 bases: TGCGCCAGCAGCCAAGAAGTCGTTGTTGGGCAGAATGTTAACTATGGCTACACCTTC. Translated, it gives CASSQEVVVGQNVNYGYTF.

This clone occurred a few times. This chain connects TRBV29-1 to TRBJ2-3; the match to TRBD2 covers 10 bases. The CDR3 is 15 residues long. The V gene's germline CDR1 is SQVTM and CDR2 ANQGSEA. V trimming: 1 base; J trimming: 5 bases; junction bases outside the gene matches: 6. The CDR3 nucleotides read TGCAGCGTTGAAGGGGTACGACTAGCGGGAGATACGCAGTATTTT. Encoded protein: CSVEGVRLAGDTQYF.

V and J are TRBV27 and TRBJ2-3, with unresolved D. CDR3 size: 11 residues. V lost 11 bases, J lost 7 bases, and 13 bases lay in between. Germline lookup yields CDR1 MNHEY and CDR2 SMNVEV (reference sequence). The CDR3, as DNA: TGTGCCTCCAGATACCTCTATACGCAGTATTTT. Translated: CASRYLYTQYF.

This clone was observed a single time. V gene TRBV29-1 combines with J gene TRBJ2-7, with D perhaps TRBD2 (7 bases). The CDR3 is 15 amino acids. With 3 bases removed from V and 1 base from J, the gap between germline ends came to 16 bases. Germline V CDR1 and CDR2: SQVTM, ANQGSEA. CDR3 bases: TGCAGCGTTGAGGGGGGGCCAGGCTCTTCCTACGAGCAGTACTTC. Its translation is CSVEGGPGSSYEQYF.

The chain couples TRBV5-4 to TRBJ2-5, with 9 bases fitting TRBD2. This CDR3 comprises 16 residues. J gave up 2 bases and V 4 bases, and 9 bases lay outside the gene matches. Germline CDR1 is SGHNT and CDR2 is YYREEE (reference sequence). CDR3 sequence (DNA): TGTGCCAGCAGCCATCCGACTAGCGGTTTACAAGAGACCCAGTACTTC. Protein product: CASSHPTSGLQETQYF.

V is TRBV3-1 (or the pseudogene TRBV3-2) and J is TRBJ2-5; TRBD2 is a possible D gene (5 bases). The CDR3 spans 16 residues. Germline loops: CDR1 LGHDT, CDR2 YNNKEL (reference sequence). The V and J ends lost 4 bases and 5 bases respectively, with 20 bases between them. The CDR3 DNA sequence: TGTGCCAGCAGCCTCATGGGCGGAATTTGGGAGGAGACCCAGTACTTC. Its translation is CASSLMGGIWEETQYF.

The chain recombines TRBV29-1 with TRBJ1-2; 7 bases map to TRBD1. V shed 3 bases and J 4 bases; nucleotides not matched to a gene: 5. The CDR3 extends over 13 amino acids. In germline, CDR1 is SQVTM, CDR2 ANQGSEA. As DNA, the CDR3 is TGCAGCGTTGATACAGGGGTCTCCTATGGCTACACCTTC. Residues: CSVDTGVSYGYTF.

This CDR3 reads CASSHGAGQLNYGYTF. The CDR3 bases are TGTGCCAGCAGCCATGGGGCGGGACAGCTTAACTATGGCTACACCTTC. The chain recombines TRBV7-6 with TRBJ1-2; 7 bases match TRBD1. Looked up from germline, CDR1 is SGHVS and CDR2 is FNYEAQ. This CDR3 spans 16 amino acids. The J segment lost 1 base and the V segment lost 5 bases, leaving 10 bases of the junction unmatched.

The CDR3 spells CASSKGGTAYSYEQYF. The CDR3 DNA follows: TGTGCCAGTAGCAAGGGGGGGACGGCGTACTCCTACGAGCAGTACTTC. V is TRBV19 and J is TRBJ2-7; weak D call: TRBD2 (7 bases). Per the germline V gene, CDR1 is LNHDA and CDR2 is SQIVND (reference sequence). CDR3 length: 16 amino acids. Trimming took off 6 bases at V and 0 bases at J, with 18 bases between the two ends.

The CDR3 spells CASSQRHRGGSETQYF. As DNA, the CDR3 is TGCGCCAGCAGCCAAAGGCACCGAGGCGGATCAGAGACCCAGTACTTC. The chain carries TRBV4-3 and TRBJ2-5; D not certain. V gave up 2 bases and J gave up 4 bases, with 17 bases separating them. CDR3 length: 16 amino acids. Germline CDR1 LGHNA, CDR2 YSLEER.

The chain is built from TRBV7-2 and TRBJ2-7; 14 bases agree with TRBD2. The CDR3 is made up of 16 amino acids. Trimming took 5 bases from V and 3 from J; bases not matched to a gene: 6. Looked up from germline, CDR1 is SGHTA and CDR2 is FQGNSA. As DNA, the CDR3 is TGTGCCAGCAGCCTCGAAGGGACTAGCGGGAGCTACGAGCAGTACTTC. Translating it yields CASSLEGTSGSYEQYF.

This sequence joins TRBV9 and TRBJ2-7; 11 bases match TRBD2. The germline V gene encodes CDR1 SGDLS and CDR2 YYNGEE. The length of the CDR3 is 15 residues. V was pared by 0 bases and J by 4 bases, with 3 bases of the junction left unmatched. The CDR3 coding sequence is TGTGCCAGCAGCGTAGAGGGGACTAGCGGTTACGAGCAGTACTTC. Translation: CASSVEGTSGYEQYF.

The chain recombines TRBV6-5 with TRBJ2-2, with 13 positions matching TRBD2. This CDR3 contains 15 residues. J was trimmed by 5 bases and V by 6 bases; bases with no gene match: 3. CDR1 and CDR2 from the germline V gene are MNHEY and SVGAGI. CDR3 region: CASSETSGRTGELFF. The CDR3 DNA follows: TGTGCCAGCAGCGAGACTAGCGGGAGGACCGGGGAGCTGTTTTTT.

The count of this clone is one. The chain is built from TRBV5-4 and TRBJ2-2; D unresolved. V dropped 0 bases and J dropped 5 bases, with 8 bases sitting between them. Germline V gene sequence: CDR1 SGHNT, CDR2 YYREEE (reference sequence). The CDR3 spans 14 residues. In DNA, the CDR3 is TGTGCCAGCAGCTTGGACACACGAACCGGGGAGCTGTTTTTT. This encodes CASSLDTRTGELFF.

V and J are TRBV29-1 and TRBJ2-1, with TRBD2 as a possible D gene (5 bases). CDR3 length: 12 amino acids. V was clipped by 5 bases and J by 7 bases, with 12 bases between them. Germline lookup yields CDR1 SQVTM and CDR2 ANQGSEA. CDR3 nucleotide sequence: TGCAGCGTTTCTAAGGGCGGGAATGAGCAGTTCTTC. This gives the protein CSVSKGGNEQFF.

The chain uses TRBV11-2 and TRBJ2-2; D is unresolved. The germline V gene encodes CDR1 SGHAT and CDR2 FQNNGV. This CDR3 spans 14 amino acids. Trimming cost V 1 base and J 2 bases, with 5 bases left between them. This chain's CDR3 is CASSLVLNTGELFF. CDR3 nucleotides: TGTGCCAGCAGCTTAGTTCTTAACACCGGGGAGCTGTTTTTT.

This chain links TRBV28 with TRBJ1-5, with 10 bases aligning to TRBD1. V gave up 5 bases and J gave up 5 bases; unmatched junction bases: 6. Germline-derived CDR1 and CDR2 are MDHEN and SYDVKM. The CDR3 runs to 15 residues. CDR3: CASSLLGQGYQPQHF. The CDR3 bases are TGTGCCAGCAGTCTGCTGGGACAGGGGTATCAGCCCCAGCATTTT.

This chain connects TRBV4-2 to TRBJ2-1, with 14 positions matching TRBD2. CDR1 is LGHNA and CDR2 is YNFKEQ in the germline V gene. The V and J ends lost 4 bases and 12 bases, in that order; junction bases with no gene match: 11. The CDR3 runs to 16 residues. The chain's CDR3 is CASSRVGTSGSAGQFF. In nucleotides, the CDR3 is TGTGCCAGCAGCCGGGTAGGGACTAGCGGGAGTGCGGGGCAGTTCTTC.